This T cell receptor beta chain was found in a study of OX40 agonist ivuxolimab in advanced cancers. Study summary: Among those enrolled, mean age was about 62 years (range about 23 to 79) and 82.7% were male.

Blood sampling was done at baseline, cycle 4 day 1, and cycle 7 day 1. The V segment lost 0 bases and the J segment 4 bases; nucleotides outside the gene matches: 5. The CDR3 spans 16 residues. The germline CDR1 and CDR2 sequences are SGHRS and YFSETQ. Only in-frame clones appear in the TCRdb table, and some are missing; sequencing was by immunoSEQ multiplex PCR. Here the sample spans approximately 100,000 clones, just over 90% being singletons. The chain carries TRBV5-1 and TRBJ2-1; the match to TRBD2 covers 9 bases. The material was CD4+ or CD8+ T cells sorted from blood, obtained in a trial of the OX40 agonist ivuxolimab. The receptor's source is an adult with an advanced solid tumor such as melanoma, head and neck, liver or kidney cancer. The CDR3 DNA is TGCGCCAGCAGCTTGGCCCCGACTAGCGGTTACAATGAGCAGTTCTTC. Amino acids: CASSLAPTSGYNEQFF. Full variable domain (outside the CDR3, taken from reference TRBV5-1 and TRBJ2-1): KAGVTQTPRYLIKTRGQQVTLSCSPISGHRSVSWYQQTPGQGLQFLFEYFSETQRNKGNFPGRFSGRQFSNSRSEMNVSTLELGDSALYLCASSLAPTSGYNEQFFGPGTRLTVL.